The clone carrying this T cell receptor (beta chain) was seen at least ten times. Its antigen remains unknown. The sample belongs to a study of T-cell reconstitution after alpha-beta-depleted transplantation in children. Regarding the study as a whole: Day-60 TCRbeta diversity that was high in some patients was derived from surviving recipient T cells and thymic progenitors. One year post-transplant, T-cell counts and diversity were largely derived from T cells produced anew. Where alpha-beta T cells came from about two months after transplant was reportedly several hundred expanded graft clones.

Unique molecular identifiers were incorporated when the TCRbeta library was constructed. TCRdb reanalysed the PCR reads using MiXCR and keeps one entry per CDR3 protein. The data hold nearly 200,000 distinct CDR3 sequences, with roughly 6.3% observed a single time. This CDR3 has 17 residues. CDR1 and CDR2 from the germline V gene are MNHEY and SVGEGT. Between the trimmed V and J ends, which lost 2 bases and 0 bases, there was a span of 17 bases. The sequencing used PBMCs, collected before TCRalphabeta/CD19-depleted stem cell transplant. This rearrangement joins TRBV6-2 or TRBV6-3 to TRBJ2-7; maybe TRBD2 (6 bases). This receptor was obtained from a girl under three years old with combined immunodeficiency, due to receive a stem cell transplant. CDR3 loop: CASSYANPGVLSYEQYF. DNA for the CDR3: TGTGCCAGCAGTTACGCGAACCCGGGGGTCCTCTCCTACGAGCAGTACTTC.